The entry below gives a single TCR beta chain sequence along with its context. Germline and junction disagree at one end, which may indicate a read error. TCR beta cDNA was prepared out of roughly 0.45 ug total RNA by means of a constant-region primer. Slightly modified ARM-PCR served as the procedure for the TCR beta libraries. These libraries came from three rounds of nested multiplex PCR. The first two PCR rounds used TRBV1-TRBV30 primers with a Cbeta primer, approximately 10 cycles each. TCRdb reprocessed the multiplex PCR reads with MiXCR, giving one entry per CDR3 protein. The repertoire has 150,000 to 200,000 distinct CDR3 sequences, about 82% of them found once; the top ten carry 15% to 20%. These data originate in a study of tumor-infiltrating lymphocytes in primary liver carcinoma. RNA and DNA were co-extracted from roughly 20-30 mg of unsorted bulk tissue. The germline gives CDR1 SNHLY, CDR2 FYNNEI. The CDR3 length is 15 residues.

The receptor was isolated from a man in his forties or fifties with primary liver carcinoma and hepatitis B virus infection. The chain is built from TRBV2 and TRBJ2-7; TRBD1 might be the D (6 bases). The material sequenced was tumor tissue from primary liver carcinoma. CDR3 DNA: TGTCCCAGCAGCCTCCCGGGACAACAAATATACGAGCTGTACTTC. This codes for CPSSLPGQQIYELYF.